This TCR beta chain is from a study of cytomegalovirus exposure and HLA in healthy donors. Per the germline V gene, CDR1 is MDHEN and CDR2 is SYDVKM. This CDR3 spans 14 amino acids. Deletions cut 8 bases from V and 0 bases from J, with 11 bases between. A multiplex PCR was run with 60 Vbeta primers and 13 Jbeta primers. TCRdb keeps only in-frame clones here, not all; method: immunoSEQ multiplex PCR. The table lists 40,000 to 60,000 clones, 60% to 75% of them singletons. The sequence was obtained from a woman aged 45-60 years in good health and CMV-seronegative. The sequencing sample was made of PBMCs. The rearrangement links TRBV28 to TRBJ1-5, with no clear D. The CDR3 protein is CASLGPLSNQPQHF. CDR3 DNA sequence: TGTGCCAGCCTAGGTCCCCTTAGCAATCAGCCCCAGCATTTT.